Listed below are T cell receptor beta chains from one sample, sequenced in a study of cytomegalovirus exposure and HLA in healthy donors. The repertoire was sequenced with immunoSEQ multiplex PCR; TCRdb's copy has only in-frame clones and lacks some. The sample holds roughly 120,000 clones, over 65% seen once. The sequenced material came from PBMCs. The receptors derive from a woman aged 50 to 65 in good health and CMV-seropositive. CDR3s include the opening cysteine and the closing phenylalanine or tryptophan. Each record gives: CDR3 length, V gene, D gene, clone size, J gene, CDR3 DNA, CDR3 protein. The D gene is left open where the match is weak. Some rows have no size entry. The others give once, few or many, or a class for an expanded clone.

len: 14; v_gene: TRBV10-3; d_gene: NA; abundance: NA; j_gene: TRBJ2-7; CDR3nt: TGTGCCATCAGTCCCGGGACATCCCTCTACGAGCAGTACTTC; CDR3aa: CAISPGTSLYEQYF
len: 16; v_gene: TRBV6-6; d_gene: TRBD1; abundance: NA; j_gene: TRBJ1-1; CDR3nt: TGTGCCAGCAGTCTACTTGCCGGGACAGGGACCACTGAAGCTTTCTTT; CDR3aa: CASSLLAGTGTTEAFF
len: 16; v_gene: TRBV13; d_gene: TRBD2; abundance: NA; j_gene: TRBJ2-3; CDR3nt: TGTGCCAGCAGCCCATCTAGCGGGGGGATCGTGGATACGCAGTATTTT; CDR3aa: CASSPSSGGIVDTQYF
len: 14; v_gene: TRBV6-1; d_gene: NA; abundance: medium-sized; j_gene: TRBJ1-1; CDR3nt: TGTGCCAGCACCGAGGGGGGGTTGAACACTGAAGCTTTCTTT; CDR3aa: CASTEGGLNTEAFF
len: 20; v_gene: TRBV11-2; d_gene: TRBD2; abundance: NA; j_gene: TRBJ2-7; CDR3nt: TGTGCCAGCAGCTTAGAATCCCCTAGCGGGAGGACTGGTTTCTCCTACGAGCAGTACTTC; CDR3aa: CASSLESPSGRTGFSYEQYF
len: 17; v_gene: TRBV7-2; d_gene: NA; abundance: NA; j_gene: TRBJ2-7; CDR3nt: TGTGCCAGCAGCTTATTTCTTATCGGACAGACTACCTACGAGCAGTACTTC; CDR3aa: CASSLFLIGQTTYEQYF
len: 14; v_gene: TRBV30; d_gene: TRBD1; abundance: NA; j_gene: TRBJ1-1; CDR3nt: TGTGCCTGGAGATGGACAGGCGCCAACACTGAAGCTTTCTTT; CDR3aa: CAWRWTGANTEAFF
len: 15; v_gene: TRBV7-3; d_gene: TRBD2; abundance: NA; j_gene: TRBJ2-1; CDR3nt: TGTGCCAGCAGCCCAAACGGACTAGCGGCTAATGAGCAGTTCTTC; CDR3aa: CASSPNGLAANEQFF
len: 19; v_gene: TRBV4-2; d_gene: TRBD1; abundance: NA; j_gene: TRBJ1-2; CDR3nt: TGTGCCAGCAGCCAAGAAGCGACGGGACAGGGGGCGCGGTGGTATGGCTACACCTTC; CDR3aa: CASSQEATGQGARWYGYTF
len: 12; v_gene: TRBV30; d_gene: NA; abundance: NA; j_gene: TRBJ1-1; CDR3nt: TGTGCCTGGAGTGAACAGGGAGGGAGAGCTTTCTTT; CDR3aa: CAWSEQGGRAFF
len: 13; v_gene: TRBV7-2; d_gene: NA; abundance: NA; j_gene: TRBJ2-7; CDR3nt: TGTGCCAGCAGCTTATCACCGGGTTACGAGCAGTACTTC; CDR3aa: CASSLSPGYEQYF
len: 14; v_gene: TRBV6-4; d_gene: NA; abundance: once; j_gene: TRBJ1-6; CDR3nt: TGTGCCAGCAGTGAGGGACTGAGTAATTCACCCCTCCACTTT; CDR3aa: CASSEGLSNSPLHF
len: 15; v_gene: TRBV5-1; d_gene: NA; abundance: NA; j_gene: TRBJ1-5; CDR3nt: TGCGCCAGCAGCTTGGACGGGGCGGGAGTTCAGCCCCAGCATTTT; CDR3aa: CASSLDGAGVQPQHF
len: 15; v_gene: TRBV2; d_gene: TRBD1; abundance: NA; j_gene: TRBJ1-4; CDR3nt: TGTGCCAGCAGGAGAGGACAGGGGCAGGTTGAAAAACTGTTTTTT; CDR3aa: CASRRGQGQVEKLFF
len: 15; v_gene: TRBV5-1; d_gene: NA; abundance: NA; j_gene: TRBJ1-5; CDR3nt: TGCGCCAGCAGCTTTATCCCGGGTAGCAATCAGCCCCAGCATTTT; CDR3aa: CASSFIPGSNQPQHF
len: 12; v_gene: TRBV10-2; d_gene: TRBD1; abundance: once; j_gene: TRBJ1-1; CDR3nt: TGCGCCAGCAGCGACAGGACAGGGAGAGCTTTCTTT; CDR3aa: CASSDRTGRAFF
len: 14; v_gene: TRBV6-5; d_gene: TRBD2; abundance: NA; j_gene: TRBJ2-7; CDR3nt: TGTGCCAGCAGCCGCCGGGGGGGCTCCCACGAGCAGTACTTC; CDR3aa: CASSRRGGSHEQYF
len: 15; v_gene: TRBV19; d_gene: NA; abundance: once; j_gene: TRBJ1-2; CDR3nt: TGTGCCAGTAGTCCAGACTGGAGCTCTAACTATGGCTACACCTTC; CDR3aa: CASSPDWSSNYGYTF
len: 15; v_gene: TRBV7-8; d_gene: TRBD2; abundance: NA; j_gene: TRBJ2-7; CDR3nt: TGTGCCAGCAGGTCCCAGGGACTAGCGGGGTACGAGCAGTACTTC; CDR3aa: CASRSQGLAGYEQYF
len: 15; v_gene: TRBV18; d_gene: NA; abundance: NA; j_gene: TRBJ1-4; CDR3nt: TGTGCCAGCTCACCACTCGCAGCAACTAATGAAAAACTGTTTTTT; CDR3aa: CASSPLAATNEKLFF
len: 15; v_gene: TRBV10-3; d_gene: TRBD1; abundance: NA; j_gene: TRBJ1-1; CDR3nt: TGTGCCATCAGTGACCGGACAGGGGGAAACACTGAAGCTTTCTTT; CDR3aa: CAISDRTGGNTEAFF
len: 13; v_gene: TRBV30; d_gene: NA; abundance: NA; j_gene: TRBJ2-7; CDR3nt: TGTGCCTGGGGTAGACAGGCTTCCTACGAGCAGTACTTC; CDR3aa: CAWGRQASYEQYF
len: 14; v_gene: TRBV4-2; d_gene: NA; abundance: few; j_gene: TRBJ2-5; CDR3nt: TGTGCCAGCAGCCAATTTCTAGCGCGGGAGACCCAGTACTTC; CDR3aa: CASSQFLARETQYF
len: 13; v_gene: TRBV19; d_gene: NA; abundance: NA; j_gene: TRBJ2-7; CDR3nt: TGTGCCAGTAGTGGGCCTGGTTGGTACGAGCAGTACTTC; CDR3aa: CASSGPGWYEQYF
len: 15; v_gene: TRBV15; d_gene: TRBD2; abundance: NA; j_gene: TRBJ2-1; CDR3nt: TGTGCCACCAGGAGCGGGGGGGCGCGATACAATGAGCAGTTCTTC; CDR3aa: CATRSGGARYNEQFF
len: 15; v_gene: TRBV27; d_gene: TRBD1; abundance: NA; j_gene: TRBJ1-4; CDR3nt: TGTGCCAGCAGTTCGGGGGGACAGGGCTATGAAAAACTGTTTTTT; CDR3aa: CASSSGGQGYEKLFF
len: 12; v_gene: TRBV4-2; d_gene: NA; abundance: many; j_gene: TRBJ2-7; CDR3nt: TGTGCCAGCAGCCAAGATTCGTACGAGCAGTACTTC; CDR3aa: CASSQDSYEQYF
len: 15; v_gene: TRBV2; d_gene: TRBD2; abundance: NA; j_gene: TRBJ2-3; CDR3nt: TGTGCCAGCAGTCGGACTAGCGGGGGCACAGATACGCAGTATTTT; CDR3aa: CASSRTSGGTDTQYF
len: 15; v_gene: TRBV19; d_gene: NA; abundance: few; j_gene: TRBJ1-5; CDR3nt: TGTGCCAGTAGTCCCCCCTCCCAGAGCAATCAGCCCCAGCATTTT; CDR3aa: CASSPPSQSNQPQHF
len: 15; v_gene: TRBV5-8; d_gene: TRBD2; abundance: once; j_gene: TRBJ2-3; CDR3nt: TGTGCCAGCAGCTGGGCCGGGACTAGGGCAGATACGCAGTATTTT; CDR3aa: CASSWAGTRADTQYF
len: 16; v_gene: TRBV4-2; d_gene: TRBD2; abundance: NA; j_gene: TRBJ2-1; CDR3nt: TGTGCCAGCAGCCAAATTGCGGCGGGAGGGTACAATGAGCAGTTCTTC; CDR3aa: CASSQIAAGGYNEQFF
len: 16; v_gene: TRBV21-1; d_gene: NA; abundance: NA; j_gene: TRBJ1-5; CDR3nt: TGTGCCAGCAGCAAAGCGATTCAGGGTCAGGGTCAGCCCCAGCATTTT; CDR3aa: CASSKAIQGQGQPQHF
len: 14; v_gene: TRBV11-2; d_gene: NA; abundance: NA; j_gene: TRBJ2-7; CDR3nt: TGTGCCAGCAGCTACGTCGGGACAGCGGGCGAGCAGTACTTC; CDR3aa: CASSYVGTAGEQYF
len: 18; v_gene: TRBV5-1; d_gene: TRBD1; abundance: NA; j_gene: TRBJ2-5; CDR3nt: TGCGCCAGCAGCTTGGGACAGGGGAGACACTTGGACCAAGAGACCCAGTACTTC; CDR3aa: CASSLGQGRHLDQETQYF
len: 16; v_gene: TRBV19; d_gene: NA; abundance: few; j_gene: TRBJ1-5; CDR3nt: TGTGCCAGTAGTATAGGGGACGGGAGACCAGGGCAGCCCCAGCATTTT; CDR3aa: CASSIGDGRPGQPQHF
len: 16; v_gene: TRBV6-6; d_gene: NA; abundance: NA; j_gene: TRBJ2-1; CDR3nt: TGTGCCAGCGGACAAAAGACAGCTTCTCTATACAATGAGCAGTTCTTC; CDR3aa: CASGQKTASLYNEQFF
len: 19; v_gene: TRBV9; d_gene: NA; abundance: NA; j_gene: TRBJ1-4; CDR3nt: TGTGCCAGCAGCGTCGACCCGGGGGGGCCCCAGGCGATGAGCGAAAAACTGTTTTTT; CDR3aa: CASSVDPGGPQAMSEKLFF
len: 14; v_gene: TRBV6-1; d_gene: NA; abundance: NA; j_gene: TRBJ1-4; CDR3nt: TGTGCCAGCAGGACAGGAGATACAAATGAAAAACTGTTTTTT; CDR3aa: CASRTGDTNEKLFF
len: 15; v_gene: TRBV28; d_gene: NA; abundance: NA; j_gene: TRBJ2-7; CDR3nt: TGTGCCAGCAGTCCCGGGACAGCGGGCTCCTACGAGCAGTACTTC; CDR3aa: CASSPGTAGSYEQYF
len: 15; v_gene: TRBV9; d_gene: TRBD2; abundance: NA; j_gene: TRBJ2-5; CDR3nt: TGTGCCAGCAGCGCACGGGGGGGAGCCCAAGAGACCCAGTACTTC; CDR3aa: CASSARGGAQETQYF
len: 17; v_gene: TRBV4-3; d_gene: TRBD2; abundance: NA; j_gene: TRBJ2-2; CDR3nt: TGCGCCAGCAGCCAAGAGGCTAGCGGGGGGTTTACCGGGGAGCTGTTTTTT; CDR3aa: CASSQEASGGFTGELFF
len: 17; v_gene: TRBV28; d_gene: TRBD2; abundance: NA; j_gene: TRBJ2-5; CDR3nt: TGTGCCAGCAGCCTTCCCGGACTAGCGATCAACCAAGAGACCCAGTACTTC; CDR3aa: CASSLPGLAINQETQYF
len: 18; v_gene: TRBV5-1; d_gene: TRBD1; abundance: NA; j_gene: TRBJ2-5; CDR3nt: TGCGCCAGCAGCTTAGGACAGGGAAATAATCGGTACCAAGAGACCCAGTACTTC; CDR3aa: CASSLGQGNNRYQETQYF
len: 14; v_gene: TRBV7-2; d_gene: TRBD1; abundance: few; j_gene: TRBJ1-1; CDR3nt: TGTGCCAGCAGTCAGGGGGCGGAGGACACTGAAGCTTTCTTT; CDR3aa: CASSQGAEDTEAFF
len: 14; v_gene: TRBV7-2; d_gene: NA; abundance: NA; j_gene: TRBJ2-4; CDR3nt: TGTGCCAGCAGCGCGGCGGTTTCCAAAAACATTCAGTACTTC; CDR3aa: CASSAAVSKNIQYF
len: 14; v_gene: TRBV6-1; d_gene: NA; abundance: few; j_gene: TRBJ1-4; CDR3nt: TGTGCCAGCAGCTCGGACAGCACTAATGAAAAACTGTTTTTT; CDR3aa: CASSSDSTNEKLFF
len: 15; v_gene: TRBV5-4; d_gene: TRBD1; abundance: NA; j_gene: TRBJ1-2; CDR3nt: TGTGCCAGCAGCTTGGCCCCGGGACAGGGACATGGCTACACCTTC; CDR3aa: CASSLAPGQGHGYTF
len: 14; v_gene: TRBV27; d_gene: NA; abundance: NA; j_gene: TRBJ1-2; CDR3nt: TGTGCCAGCAGTTTATCGTACTCTAACTATGGCTACACCTTC; CDR3aa: CASSLSYSNYGYTF
len: 17; v_gene: TRBV7-8; d_gene: TRBD2; abundance: NA; j_gene: TRBJ2-1; CDR3nt: TGTGCCAGCAGCTTAGGTCTACCAGCGTCTAGCGGCGATGAGCAGTTCTTC; CDR3aa: CASSLGLPASSGDEQFF
len: 13; v_gene: TRBV6-6; d_gene: NA; abundance: few; j_gene: TRBJ2-2; CDR3nt: TGTGCCAGCCAGCAGGGAGGAACCGGGGAGCTGTTTTTT; CDR3aa: CASQQGGTGELFF
len: 17; v_gene: TRBV14; d_gene: TRBD1; abundance: NA; j_gene: TRBJ2-2; CDR3nt: TGTGCCAGCAGCCAAGCTACCAGGACAGGACGAACCGGGGAGCTGTTTTTT; CDR3aa: CASSQATRTGRTGELFF
len: 11; v_gene: TRBV27; d_gene: NA; abundance: NA; j_gene: TRBJ1-1; CDR3nt: TGTGCCAGCAGGACAGGTACTGAAGCTTTCTTT; CDR3aa: CASRTGTEAFF
len: 16; v_gene: TRBV4-3; d_gene: TRBD1; abundance: NA; j_gene: TRBJ1-2; CDR3nt: TGCGCCAGCAGCCAAGATAGGGACAGGGGGAGATATGGCTACACCTTC; CDR3aa: CASSQDRDRGRYGYTF
len: 13; v_gene: TRBV27; d_gene: NA; abundance: NA; j_gene: TRBJ1-1; CDR3nt: TGTGCCAGCAAGACAGCTATGAACACTGAAGCTTTCTTT; CDR3aa: CASKTAMNTEAFF
len: 14; v_gene: TRBV11-2; d_gene: NA; abundance: NA; j_gene: TRBJ2-7; CDR3nt: TGTGCCAGCAGTACCCCCGGGAAGAGTGATGTGCAGTACTTC; CDR3aa: CASSTPGKSDVQYF
len: 15; v_gene: TRBV9; d_gene: TRBD2; abundance: NA; j_gene: TRBJ2-1; CDR3nt: TGTGCCAGCAGCGTCATAGCGGGTTCTTTCAATGAGCAGTTCTTC; CDR3aa: CASSVIAGSFNEQFF
len: 12; v_gene: TRBV19; d_gene: TRBD1; abundance: NA; j_gene: TRBJ1-1; CDR3nt: TGTGCCAGTAGAAACCGACAGGGGAGAGCTTTCTTT; CDR3aa: CASRNRQGRAFF
len: 14; v_gene: TRBV6-1; d_gene: NA; abundance: NA; j_gene: TRBJ1-1; CDR3nt: TGTGCCAGCACAACCCTGCTGGTTAGCACTGAAGCTTTCTTT; CDR3aa: CASTTLLVSTEAFF